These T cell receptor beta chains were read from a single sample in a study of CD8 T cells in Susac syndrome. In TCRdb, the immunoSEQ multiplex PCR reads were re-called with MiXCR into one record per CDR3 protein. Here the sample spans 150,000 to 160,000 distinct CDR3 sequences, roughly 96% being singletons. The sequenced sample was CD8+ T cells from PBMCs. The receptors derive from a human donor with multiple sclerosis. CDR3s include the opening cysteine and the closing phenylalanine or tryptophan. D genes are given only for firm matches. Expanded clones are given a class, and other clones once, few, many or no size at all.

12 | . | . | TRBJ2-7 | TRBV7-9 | TGTGCCAGCAGCTTAGGTATAAACGAGCAGTACTTC | CASSLGINEQYF
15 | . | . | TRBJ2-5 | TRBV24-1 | TGTGCCACCAGTGATGCTAGGGGTCTGGGGGAGACCCAGTACTTC | CATSDARGLGETQYF
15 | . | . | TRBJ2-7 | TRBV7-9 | TGTGCCAGCAGCGCACCTTCAGGACTTCCCTACGAGCAGTACTTC | CASSAPSGLPYEQYF
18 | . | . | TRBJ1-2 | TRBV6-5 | TGTGCCAGCAGTTCCCGGACGACATCAGATACGTCGTGGGGGGGCTACACCTTC | CASSSRTTSDTSWGGYTF
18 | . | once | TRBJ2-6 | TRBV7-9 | TGTGCCAGCAGCTTAGGGGTAATGGGGGTCTCTGGGGCCAACGTCCTGACTTTC | CASSLGVMGVSGANVLTF
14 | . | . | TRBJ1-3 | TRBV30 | TGTGCCTGGAGTGAGGACCCCTCTGGAAACACCATATATTTT | CAWSEDPSGNTIYF
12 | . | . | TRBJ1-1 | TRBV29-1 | TGCAGCGTTGAGGGACGGGCCACTGAAGCTTTCTTT | CSVEGRATEAFF
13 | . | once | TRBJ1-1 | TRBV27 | TGTGCCAGCAGTGTCCTATTGAACACTGAAGCTTTCTTT | CASSVLLNTEAFF
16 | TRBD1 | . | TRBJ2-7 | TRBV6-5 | TGTGCCAGCAGTTACCGCGGGACAGGGGGCCACGGAGAGCAGTACTTC | CASSYRGTGGHGEQYF
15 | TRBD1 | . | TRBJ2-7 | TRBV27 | TGTGCCAGCAGTTTAAAACAGGGGAACTACTACGAGCAGTACTTC | CASSLKQGNYYEQYF
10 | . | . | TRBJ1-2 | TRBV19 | TGTGCCAGTGGTAGCTATGGCTACACCTTC | CASGSYGYTF
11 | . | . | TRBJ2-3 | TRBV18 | TGTGCCAGCTCACCAGTAGATACGCAGTATTTT | CASSPVDTQYF
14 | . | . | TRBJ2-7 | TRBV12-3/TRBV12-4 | TGTGCCAGCAGTCCAACCCCGCGTTTAGACGAGCAGTACTTC | CASSPTPRLDEQYF
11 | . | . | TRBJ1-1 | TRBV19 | TGTGCCAGTAGGGAGCATACTGAAGCTTTCTTT | CASREHTEAFF
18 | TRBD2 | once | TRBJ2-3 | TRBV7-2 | TGTGCCAGCAGCTTAATAGCGGGGGGGCGGCCAGGGACAGATACGCAGTATTTT | CASSLIAGGRPGTDTQYF
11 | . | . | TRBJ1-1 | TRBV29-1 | TGCAGCGTTGAGAGGGACACTGAAGCTTTCTTT | CSVERDTEAFF
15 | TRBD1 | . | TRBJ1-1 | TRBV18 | TGTGCCAGCTCATTCCCGACAGGGAGGGACACTGAAGCTTTCTTT | CASSFPTGRDTEAFF
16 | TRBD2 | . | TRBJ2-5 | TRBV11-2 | TGTGCCAGCAGCGCCCACTCTAGCGGGGGGCAAGAGACCCAGTACTTC | CASSAHSSGGQETQYF
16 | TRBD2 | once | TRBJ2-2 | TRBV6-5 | TGTGCCAGCAGTTATTTGAGCGGGGGGAACACCGGGGAGCTGTTTTTT | CASSYLSGGNTGELFF
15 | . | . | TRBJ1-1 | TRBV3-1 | TGTGCCAGCAGCCAAGATATTTCTTACTACACTGAAGCTTTCTTT | CASSQDISYYTEAFF
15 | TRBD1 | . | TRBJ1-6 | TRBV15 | TGTGCCACCAGCAGAGATGACAGGGAGAATTCACCCCTCCACTTT | CATSRDDRENSPLHF
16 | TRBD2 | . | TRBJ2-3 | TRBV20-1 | TGCAGTGCTAGAGACACACTAGCGTACGGCACAGATACGCAGTATTTT | CSARDTLAYGTDTQYF
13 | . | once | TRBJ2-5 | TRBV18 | TGTGCCAGCTCACCGCCCCTGGAAGAGACCCAGTACTTC | CASSPPLEETQYF
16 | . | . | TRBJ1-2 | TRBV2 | TGTGCCAGCAGCCCCCGAAAGGGGGGGTCTAACTATGGCTACACCTTC | CASSPRKGGSNYGYTF
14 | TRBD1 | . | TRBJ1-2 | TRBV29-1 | TGCAGCGTGGGGGGACAGGGGGATGCTACCGGCTACACCTTC | CSVGGQGDATGYTF
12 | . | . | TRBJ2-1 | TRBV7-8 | TGTGCCAGCAGCTGGGGCCATCCTGAGCAGTTCTTC | CASSWGHPEQFF
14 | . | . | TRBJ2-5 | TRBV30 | TGTGCCTGGGCGCTCGGGGCAGGCCAAGAGACCCAGTACTTC | CAWALGAGQETQYF
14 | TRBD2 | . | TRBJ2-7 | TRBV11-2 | TGTGCCAGCAGCTCGACTAGCGGGGATTACGAGCAGTACTTC | CASSSTSGDYEQYF
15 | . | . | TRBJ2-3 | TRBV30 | TGTGCCTGGAGTGGCGGATCCCCATGGATGGATACGCAGTATTTT | CAWSGGSPWMDTQYF
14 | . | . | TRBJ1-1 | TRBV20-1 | TGCAGTGCTAGATTAGTGAGGGTGAGCACTGAAGCTTTCTTT | CSARLVRVSTEAFF
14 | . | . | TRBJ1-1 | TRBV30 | TGTGCCTGGAACCCCGGGACGGCGGGCACTGAAGCTTTCTTT | CAWNPGTAGTEAFF
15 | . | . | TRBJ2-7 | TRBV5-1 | TGCGCCAGCAGCTTGGCCGGCCGGAGCCTCCACGAGCAGTACTTC | CASSLAGRSLHEQYF
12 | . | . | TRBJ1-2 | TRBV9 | TGTGCCAGCAGCGTAGGAAGCGGAGGCTACACCTTC | CASSVGSGGYTF
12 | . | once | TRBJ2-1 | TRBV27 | TGTGCCAGTAAACCGGGGTGGAATGAGCAGTTCTTC | CASKPGWNEQFF
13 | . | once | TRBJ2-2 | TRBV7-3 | TGTGCCAGCAGCTTAGTTGGCTCCGGGGAGCTGTTTTTT | CASSLVGSGELFF
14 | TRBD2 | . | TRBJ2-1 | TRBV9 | TGTGCCAGCAGCTTTGGGGACTACAATGAAGGGCAGTTCTTC | CASSFGDYNEGQFF
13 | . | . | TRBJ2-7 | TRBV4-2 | TGTGCCAGCAGCCAACTGGCGACCCTCGAGCAGTACTTC | CASSQLATLEQYF
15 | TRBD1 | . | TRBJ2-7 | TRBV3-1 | TGTGCCAGCAGCCAAGAGCGGACAGGGAACCTCGAGCAGTACTTC | CASSQERTGNLEQYF
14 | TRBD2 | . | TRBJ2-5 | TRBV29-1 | TGCAGCGTTAGGCCTGTGGGACTAGGAGAGACCCAGTACTTC | CSVRPVGLGETQYF